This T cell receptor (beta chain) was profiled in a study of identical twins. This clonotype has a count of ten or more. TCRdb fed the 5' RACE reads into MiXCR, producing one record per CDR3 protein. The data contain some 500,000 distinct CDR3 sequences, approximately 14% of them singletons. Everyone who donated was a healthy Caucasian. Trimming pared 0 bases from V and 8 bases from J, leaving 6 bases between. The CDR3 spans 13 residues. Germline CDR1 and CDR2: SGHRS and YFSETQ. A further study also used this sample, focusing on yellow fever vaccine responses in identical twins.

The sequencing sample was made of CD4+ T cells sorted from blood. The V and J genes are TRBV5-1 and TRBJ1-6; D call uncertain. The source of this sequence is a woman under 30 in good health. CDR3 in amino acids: CASSLGLYSPLHF. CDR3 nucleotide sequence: TGCGCCAGCAGCTTGGGCCTTTATTCACCCCTCCACTTT. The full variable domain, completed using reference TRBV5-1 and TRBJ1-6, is KAGVTQTPRYLIKTRGQQVTLSCSPISGHRSVSWYQQTPGQGLQFLFEYFSETQRNKGNFPGRFSGRQFSNSRSEMNVSTLELGDSALYLCASSLGLYSPLHFGNGTRLTVT.